These 20 T cell receptor beta chains originate from one sample sequenced in a study of T cells in Graves' hyperthyroidism and ophthalmopathy. TCR beta CDR3 regions were amplified from RNA. Researchers ran a first-round RT-PCR on the TCR CDR3 using the HTBI primer set. MiXCR was run by TCRdb on the multiplex PCR reads, yielding one entry per CDR3 protein. Among 380,000 or so distinct CDR3 sequences, 13% were seen once, and the ten largest hold less than 25%. Sequencing was carried out using blood. These receptors were obtained from a man aged 25 to 45 with Graves' hyperthyroidism that later progressed to Graves' ophthalmopathy.

This clonotype was counted many times. The genes are TRBV2 and TRBJ1-3; TRBD1 is a possible D gene (5 bases). Germline values: CDR1 SNHLY, CDR2 FYNNEI. The CDR3 length is 14 residues. The V and J ends lost 7 bases and 3 bases respectively, with 13 bases between them. CDR3 protein: CASKAGHLGNTIYF. CDR3 sequence (DNA): TGTGCCAGCAAGGCTGGACATCTTGGAAACACCATATATTTT.

The J gene is TRBJ2-1, the V gene TRBV9, with 12 bases fitting TRBD1. Unmatched junction bases numbered 5, after V lost 0 bases and J lost 1 base. Germline-derived CDR1 and CDR2 are SGDLS and YYNGEE. CDR3 length equals 18 residues. CDR3 amino acids: CASSVVGTGGASYNEQFF. The DNA of the CDR3 is TGTGCCAGCAGCGTAGTCGGGACAGGGGGCGCGTCCTACAATGAGCAGTTCTTC.

This clonotype was picked up many times. The chain couples TRBV12-3 or TRBV12-4 to TRBJ2-7, with D possibly being TRBD2 (6 bases). With 1 base removed from V and 2 bases from J, the gap between germline ends came to 18 bases. The CDR3 length is 17 residues. CDR3 in amino acids: CASSLGAGTYIPYEQYF. The CDR3 DNA is TGTGCCAGCAGTTTAGGGGCCGGGACTTATATCCCCTACGAGCAGTACTTC.

This clonotype was observed many times. This chain connects TRBV12-3 or TRBV12-4 to TRBJ1-1; D is unclear. V lost 5 bases, J lost 0 bases, and 7 bases lay in between. CDR3 length equals 13 residues. The DNA for the CDR3 is TGTGCCAGCAGTCCCTCGATGAACACTGAAGCTTTCTTT. It translates to CASSPSMNTEAFF.

In regard to this clonotype: A much more abundant neighbour one base away suggests this may be a read error. The chain links TRBV20-1 to TRBJ2-2; D gene ambiguous. The germline V and J ends were trimmed by 6 bases and 1 base, with 9 bases remaining between them. Germline CDR1 DFQATT, CDR2 SNEGSKA (reference sequence). This CDR3 is 13 amino acids long. The CDR3 sequence: CSAVTVNTGELFF. In nucleotides, the CDR3 is TGCAGTGCCGTGACGGTGAACACCGGGGAGCTGTTTTTT.

This clonotype was recorded many times. This chain links TRBV11-1 with TRBJ1-1; possible D gene TRBD1, 5 bases. This CDR3 has 15 amino acids. CDR1 and CDR2 (germline): SGHAT, FQDESV (reference sequence). Trimming stripped 6 bases from V and 5 bases from J, with 19 bases between. CDR3 protein: CASRIEGVRGTEAFF. CDR3 nucleotide sequence: TGTGCCAGCAGAATAGAAGGGGTAAGAGGGACTGAAGCTTTCTTT.

V is TRBV9 and J is TRBJ1-2, with D hard to call. The CDR3 covers 14 residues. Germline CDR1 and CDR2: SGDLS and YYNGEE. V lost 3 bases, J lost 0 bases, and 9 bases lay in between. CDR3 in DNA: TGTGCCAGCAGCGGGGGTGGTTCTAACTATGGCTACACCTTC. Protein product: CASSGGGSNYGYTF.

This clonotype has ten or more counts. This sequence joins TRBV20-1 and TRBJ2-5; no clear D. The CDR3 is 11 residues long. The ends were cut back, 3 bases at V and 5 bases at J, with 7 bases in the middle. The V gene's germline CDR1 is DFQATT and CDR2 SNEGSKA (reference sequence). CDR3 amino acids: CSARKGETQYF. CDR3 coding DNA: TGCAGTGCTAGGAAAGGGGAGACCCAGTACTTC.

This clonotype occurred many times. The genes are TRBV15 and TRBJ2-2, with unresolved D. The CDR3 length is 15 residues. The V gene's germline CDR1 is LNHNV and CDR2 YYDKDF (reference sequence). V was trimmed by 1 base and J by 2 bases, leaving 8 bases between them. CDR3 amino acids: CATSRGESNTGELFF. CDR3 DNA: TGTGCCACCAGCAGAGGCGAGTCTAACACCGGGGAGCTGTTTTTT. Full variable domain (missing parts from reference TRBV15 and TRBJ2-2): DAMVIQNPRYQVTQFGKPVTLSCSQTLNHNVMYWYQQKSSQAPKLLFHYYDKDFNNEADTPDNFQSRRPNTSFCFLDIRSPGLGDTAMYLCATSRGESNTGELFFGEGSRLTVL.

For this clonotype: It may be a read error: a sequence one base away is much more abundant. The genes are TRBV20-1 and TRBJ2-5, with 7 bases identical to TRBD2. Germline V gene lookup returns CDR1 DFQATT and CDR2 SNEGSKA (reference sequence). V shed 5 bases, J shed 0 bases, and the junction held 12 bases outside the gene matches. This CDR3 spans 16 amino acids. The CDR3 nucleotides are TGCAGTGCTGGAGGGAAGCGGGGTGGGTACCAAGAGACCCAGTACTTC. Its protein product is CSAGGKRGGYQETQYF.

This chain uses TRBV7-8 with TRBJ2-5; D is unclear. Germline CDR1 and CDR2: SGHVS and FQNEAQ. The CDR3 is 14 amino acids. Trimming pared 6 bases from V and 5 bases from J, leaving 16 bases between. CDR3 DNA: TGTGCCAGCAGTGAAACCAGGCTCAGGGAGACCCAGTACTTC. Encoded protein: CASSETRLRETQYF. Complete variable domain (other parts from reference TRBV7-8 and TRBJ2-5): GAGVSQSPRYKVAKRGQDVALRCDPISGHVSLFWYQQALGQGPEFLTYFQNEAQLDKSGLPSDRFFAERPEGSVSTLKIQRTQQEDSAVYLCASSETRLRETQYFGPGTRLLVL.

The chain combines TRBV19 with TRBJ1-5; D is undetermined. This CDR3 is 14 amino acids long. The V gene lost 5 bases and the J gene lost 0 bases, with 8 bases spanning the gap. From germline, CDR1 is LNHDA and CDR2 SQIVND (reference sequence). The CDR3 DNA reads TGTGCCAGTAGTCCCATCCATAGCAATCAGCCCCAGCATTTT. As protein: CASSPIHSNQPQHF. The full variable domain, with the rest looked up from reference TRBV19 and TRBJ1-5, is DGGITQSPKYLFRKEGQNVTLSCEQNLNHDAMYWYRQDPGQGLRLIYYSQIVNDFQKGDIAEGYSVSREKKESFPLTVTSAQKNPTAFYLCASSPIHSNQPQHFGDGTRLSIL.

This clonotype was detected a few times. This chain uses TRBV6-5 with TRBJ1-3; unclear D gene. Trimming took 4 bases from V and 0 from J, leaving 13 bases between them. CDR1 is MNHEY, CDR2 SVGAGI, per germline. The CDR3 sequence is 16 residues long. CDR3 residues: CASSSRAVNSGNTIYF. For the CDR3, the DNA is TGTGCCAGCAGTTCCCGAGCGGTAAACTCTGGAAACACCATATATTTT.

This clonotype was counted only a few times. The chain carries TRBV19 and TRBJ1-5, with 10 bases that match TRBD1. V lost 3 bases, J lost 3 bases, and 23 bases stayed unmatched. CDR3 length: 22 amino acids. CDR1 is LNHDA and CDR2 is SQIVND in the germline V gene (reference sequence). CDR3 sequence reads: CASSIRGGSLGGTGVANQPQHF. CDR3 bases: TGTGCCAGTAGTATTAGGGGGGGGTCTCTTGGTGGGACAGGGGTCGCCAATCAGCCCCAGCATTTT.

This clonotype showed up many times. A read error may produce the germline difference seen at one junction end. This sequence joins TRBV10-1 and TRBJ2-1, with TRBD2 identical over 14 bases. Germline-derived CDR1 and CDR2 are WNHNN and SYGVQD (reference sequence). The CDR3 is 17 amino acids. The CDR3 region has the DNA TGCGCCAGCAATGAGGGACTAGCGGGGGATCTGGACAATGAGCAGTTCTTC. Protein: CASNEGLAGDLDNEQFF.

There are many counts of this clonotype. The chain links TRBV2 to TRBJ1-5; TRBD1 might be the D (5 bases). V dropped 8 bases and J dropped 3 bases, with 11 bases sitting between them. The CDR3 totals 13 residues. CDR1 is SNHLY, CDR2 FYNNEI, per germline. The CDR3 region is CASQTANNQPQHF. The CDR3 nucleotides read TGTGCCAGCCAGACAGCGAACAATCAGCCCCAGCATTTT.

This clonotype has a count of ten or more. The chain recombines TRBV3-1 with TRBJ1-2; no firm D call. The CDR3 sequence is 13 residues long. Germline loops: CDR1 LGHDT, CDR2 YNNKEL (reference sequence). The germline V and J ends were trimmed by 0 bases and 6 bases, with 8 bases remaining between them. CDR3 region: CASSQDRRDGYTF. The CDR3 region has the DNA TGTGCCAGCAGCCAAGACCGTCGAGATGGCTACACCTTC.

This clonotype occurred many times. The gene calls are TRBV4-1 and TRBJ1-1; a weak D match, TRBD1 (5 bases). V was clipped by 4 bases and J by 6 bases, with 15 bases between them. CDR1 is MGHRA and CDR2 is YSYEKL in the germline V gene. This CDR3 spans 14 amino acids. CDR3 in DNA: TGCGCCAGCAGCCTTGGGACGGTGCGGGCTGAAGCTTTCTTT. Amino acid sequence: CASSLGTVRAEAFF.

Ten or more counts support this clonotype. CDR3 sequence: CASRADSLNSPLHF. In nucleotides, the CDR3 is TGTGCCAGCAGGGCAGACAGCTTAAATTCACCCCTCCACTTT. The V gene is TRBV12-3 or TRBV12-4, the J gene TRBJ1-6; possible D gene TRBD1, 5 bases. The CDR3 runs 14 residues. V dropped 6 bases and J dropped 7 bases, with 13 bases sitting between them.

In this sample, this clonotype turned up many times. The chain combines TRBV3-1 with TRBJ1-5, with unresolved D. CDR1 and CDR2 from the germline V gene are LGHDT and YNNKEL (reference sequence). Trimming cost V 6 bases and J 3 bases, with 6 bases left between them. The CDR3 is 12 residues long. For the CDR3, the DNA is TGTGCCAGCAGTTCCACCAATCAGCCCCAGCATTTT. Amino acid sequence: CASSSTNQPQHF.